The present TCR beta chain was sequenced within a study of yellow fever vaccine responses in identical twins. Points from the study as a whole: On the reported evidence, twins' vaccine T cell responses seemed partly convergent and partly personalized.

Trimming left V 2 bases short and J 7 bases short, with 12 bases between. The CDR3 has 14 amino acids. Per the germline V gene, CDR1 is MDHEN and CDR2 is SYDVKM. As concerns this clonotype: Its antigen is undetermined.

TCRdb independently ran MiXCR on the RT-PCR reads; one entry per CDR3 protein. The repertoire holds 2,500 or so distinct CDR3 sequences, with around four fifths as singletons. The chain links TRBV28 to TRBJ1-5; D gene unclear. The TCR originated in a woman aged 18-30 years who received the yellow fever vaccine. The material sequenced was T cells from blood (PBMCs), unsorted or a sorted subset (not recorded which), taken before or after yellow fever vaccination (not recorded which). In DNA form, the CDR3 reads TGTGCCAGCAGTTTACCGAGAGTACTCCAGCCCCAGCATTTT. It yields the protein CASSLPRVLQPQHF. Full variable domain (rest looked up from reference TRBV28 and TRBJ1-5): DVKVTQSSRYLVKRTGEKVFLECVQDMDHENMFWYRQDPGLGLRLIYFSYDVKMKEKGDIPEGYSVSREKKERFSLILESASTNQTSMYLCASSLPRVLQPQHFGDGTRLSIL.